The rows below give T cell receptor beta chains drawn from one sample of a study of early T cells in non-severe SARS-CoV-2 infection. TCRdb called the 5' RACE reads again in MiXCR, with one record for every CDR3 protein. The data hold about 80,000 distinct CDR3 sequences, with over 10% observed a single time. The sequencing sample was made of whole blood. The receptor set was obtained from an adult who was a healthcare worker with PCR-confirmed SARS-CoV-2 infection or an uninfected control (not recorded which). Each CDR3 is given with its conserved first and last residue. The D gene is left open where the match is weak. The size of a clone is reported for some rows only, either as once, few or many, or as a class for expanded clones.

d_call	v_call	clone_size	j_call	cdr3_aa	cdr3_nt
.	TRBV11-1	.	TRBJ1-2	CASSPMRGMGYTF	TGTGCCAGCAGCCCGATGCGGGGAATGGGCTACACCTTC
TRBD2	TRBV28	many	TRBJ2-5	CASSSPGRPYF	TGTGCCAGCAGTTCGCCCGGGAGGCCGTACTTC
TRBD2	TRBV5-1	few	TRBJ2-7	CASSSAGAAYEQYF	TGCGCCAGCAGCTCCGCGGGAGCGGCTTACGAGCAGTACTTC
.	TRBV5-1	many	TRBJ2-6	CASSLPHDGPSGANVLTF	TGCGCCAGCAGCTTGCCCCATGACGGACCCTCTGGGGCCAACGTCCTGACTTTC
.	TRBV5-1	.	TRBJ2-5	CASSSGDLLGEETQYF	TGCGCCAGCAGTTCAGGGGACCTCCTCGGTGAAGAGACCCAGTACTTC
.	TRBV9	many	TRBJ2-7	CASSVVAGTYEQYF	TGTGCCAGCAGCGTAGTGGCGGGAACCTACGAGCAGTACTTC
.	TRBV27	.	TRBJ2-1	CASSASVLPNNEQFF	TGTGCCAGCAGTGCCAGCGTCCTACCCAACAATGAGCAGTTCTTC
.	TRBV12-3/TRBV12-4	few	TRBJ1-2	CASLQADNYGYTF	TGTGCCAGCTTACAGGCAGATAACTATGGCTACACCTTC
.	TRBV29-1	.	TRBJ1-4	CSVVGDSNEKLFF	TGCAGCGTTGTGGGCGACTCTAATGAAAAACTGTTTTTT
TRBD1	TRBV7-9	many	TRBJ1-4	CASSAGQGEGEKLFF	TGTGCCAGCAGCGCCGGACAGGGGGAGGGTGAAAAACTGTTTTTT
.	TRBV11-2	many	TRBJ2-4	CASSLGGIQYF	TGTGCCAGCAGCTTGGGGGGCATTCAGTACTTC
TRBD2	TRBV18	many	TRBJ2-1	CASSQTTSGREQFF	TGTGCCAGCTCACAGACGACTAGCGGGAGGGAACAGTTCTTC
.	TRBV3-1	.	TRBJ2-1	CASSRDPYNEQFF	TGTGCCAGCAGCCGGGACCCCTACAATGAGCAGTTCTTC
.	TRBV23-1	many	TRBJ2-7	CAIYAWSYEQYF	TGCGCCATCTACGCCTGGTCCTACGAGCAGTACTTC
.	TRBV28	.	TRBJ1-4	CASSLDETGTAEKLFF	TGTGCCAGCAGTTTGGACGAAACCGGGACCGCGGAAAAACTGTTTTTT
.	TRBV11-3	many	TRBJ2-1	CASSLDESNEQFF	TGTGCCAGCAGCTTAGATGAAAGCAATGAGCAGTTCTTC
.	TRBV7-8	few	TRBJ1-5	CASSLRPYSNQPQHF	TGTGCCAGCAGCTTAAGACCTTATAGCAATCAGCCCCAGCATTTT
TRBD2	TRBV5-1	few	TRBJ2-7	CASSLVAGVIYEQYF	TGCGCCAGCAGCTTGGTGGCGGGAGTCATCTACGAGCAGTACTTC
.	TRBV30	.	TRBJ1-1	CAWLGYTEAFF	TGTGCCTGGCTAGGGTACACTGAAGCTTTCTTT
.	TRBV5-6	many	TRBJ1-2	CASSLPLKTYGYTF	TGTGCCAGCAGCTTACCCCTCAAAACTTATGGCTACACCTTC
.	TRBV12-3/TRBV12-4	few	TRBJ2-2	CASRDGRVDTGELFF	TGTGCCAGCAGGGACGGCAGGGTAGACACCGGGGAGCTGTTTTTT
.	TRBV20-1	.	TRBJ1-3	CSAIIGNTIYF	TGCAGTGCGATCATTGGAAACACCATATATTTT
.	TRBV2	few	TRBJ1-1	CASKIREGAFF	TGTGCCAGCAAGATTCGGGAGGGAGCTTTCTTT
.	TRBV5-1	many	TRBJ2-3	CASSPPTDTQYF	TGCGCCAGCAGCCCCCCCACAGATACGCAGTATTTT
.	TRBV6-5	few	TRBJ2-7	CASSSPGSSYEQYF	TGTGCCAGCAGTTCGCCGGGCAGCTCCTACGAGCAGTACTTC
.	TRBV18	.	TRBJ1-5	CASSPLGGNNQPQHF	TGTGCCAGCTCACCACTGGGGGGGAACAATCAGCCCCAGCATTTT
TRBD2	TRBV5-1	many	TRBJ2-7	CASSRGLAAYEQYF	TGCGCCAGCAGCAGGGGACTAGCGGCCTACGAGCAGTACTTC
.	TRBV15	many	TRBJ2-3	CATSREPLWGVSSTDTQYF	TGTGCCACCAGCAGAGAACCGCTTTGGGGTGTATCTAGCACAGATACGCAGTATTTT
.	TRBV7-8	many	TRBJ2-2	CASSLVRKGLGTGELFF	TGTGCCAGCAGCTTAGTTCGAAAGGGCCTCGGGACCGGGGAGCTGTTTTTT
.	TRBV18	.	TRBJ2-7	CASSAGDVDYEQYF	TGTGCCAGCTCGGCCGGGGACGTCGACTACGAGCAGTACTTC
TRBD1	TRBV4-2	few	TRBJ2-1	CASSQEGQGPHNEQFF	TGTGCCAGCAGCCAAGAGGGACAGGGGCCACACAATGAGCAGTTCTTC
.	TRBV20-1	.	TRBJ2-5	CSARTITSLETQYF	TGCAGTGCTAGGACAATAACTAGTCTCGAGACCCAGTACTTC
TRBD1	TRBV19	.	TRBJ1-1	CASSAQGQGAKTSGTEAFF	TGTGCCAGTAGTGCCCAGGGACAGGGGGCGAAGACAAGCGGCACTGAAGCTTTCTTT
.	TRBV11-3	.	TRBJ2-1	CASSPRGSYNEQFF	TGTGCCAGCAGCCCCCGAGGCTCCTACAATGAGCAGTTCTTC
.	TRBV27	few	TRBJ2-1	CASSHPPGRNEQFF	TGTGCCAGCAGCCATCCCCCGGGGCGAAATGAGCAGTTCTTC
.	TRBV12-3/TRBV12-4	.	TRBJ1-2	CASSFSGTFGYTF	TGTGCCAGCAGTTTTTCGGGGACTTTCGGCTACACCTTC
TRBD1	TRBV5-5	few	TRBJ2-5	CASSPTGLQETQYF	TGTGCCAGCAGCCCGACAGGGCTGCAAGAGACCCAGTACTTC
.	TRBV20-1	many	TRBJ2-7	CSASFSGYHYEQYF	TGCAGTGCTAGTTTCTCGGGGTACCACTACGAGCAGTACTTC
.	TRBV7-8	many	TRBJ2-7	CASSLAGEYPEQYF	TGTGCCAGCAGCTTAGCGGGAGAGTATCCCGAGCAGTACTTC
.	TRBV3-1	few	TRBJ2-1	CASSQARGLDRVYSSSYNEQFF	TGTGCCAGCAGCCAAGCCCGTGGACTGGACAGAGTTTACTCGAGCTCCTACAATGAGCAGTTCTTC
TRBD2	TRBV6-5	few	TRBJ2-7	CASSYSGTRGAYEQYF	TGTGCCAGCAGTTACTCGGGGACGCGGGGGGCCTACGAGCAGTACTTC
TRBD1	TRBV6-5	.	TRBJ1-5	CASSYSTGENQPQHF	TGTGCCAGCAGTTACTCGACAGGGGAGAATCAGCCCCAGCATTTT
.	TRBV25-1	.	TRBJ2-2	CASSGPRAVTGELFF	TGTGCCAGCAGTGGCCCCCGGGCCGTTACCGGGGAGCTGTTTTTT
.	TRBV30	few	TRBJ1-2	CAWSEGYYGYTF	TGTGCCTGGAGTGAGGGTTACTATGGCTACACCTTC